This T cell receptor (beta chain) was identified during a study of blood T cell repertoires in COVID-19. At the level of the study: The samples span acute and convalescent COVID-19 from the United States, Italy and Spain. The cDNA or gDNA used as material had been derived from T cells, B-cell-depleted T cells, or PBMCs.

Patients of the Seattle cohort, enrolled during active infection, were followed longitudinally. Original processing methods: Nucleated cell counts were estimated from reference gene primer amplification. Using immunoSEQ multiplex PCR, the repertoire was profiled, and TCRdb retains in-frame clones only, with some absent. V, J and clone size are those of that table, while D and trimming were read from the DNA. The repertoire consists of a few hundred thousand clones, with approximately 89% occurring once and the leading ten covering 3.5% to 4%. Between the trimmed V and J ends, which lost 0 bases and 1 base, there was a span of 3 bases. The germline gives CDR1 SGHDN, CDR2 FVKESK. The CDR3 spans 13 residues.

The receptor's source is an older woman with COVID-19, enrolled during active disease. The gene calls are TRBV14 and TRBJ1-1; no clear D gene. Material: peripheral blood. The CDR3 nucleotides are TGTGCCAGCAGCCAAGACAGGAACACTGAAGCTTTCTTT. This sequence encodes CASSQDRNTEAFF.